This record covers a single T cell receptor (beta chain). Its binding antigen is unknown. Within one base of it there is no much larger clone, and no base qualities were kept. TCRbeta CDR3 regions were amplified from genomic DNA using the immunoSEQ Assay, a bias-controlled multiplex PCR. In the authors' own workflow: Nucleated cell counts per sample were estimated from amplification of reference gene primers within the assay. Sequence reads were collapsed and filtered to measure the absolute abundance of every unique TCRbeta CDR3 rearrangement. Productive Simpson clonality was computed per sample as the square root of Simpson's diversity index over productive rearrangements. What TCRdb holds here is the immuneACCESS table cut down to in-frame rearrangements. Part of the clones is not present; checked against another copy, under half of the missing clones reflect an unresolved V gene, and the others are unexplained. That table supplies the V and J calls and clone size; D and trimming were determined from the DNA. Present in this sample are 200,000 to 250,000 clones, 92% of which were seen just once. The ten most abundant clones make up approximately 1.2% of the sample.

These data are taken from a study of blood T cell repertoires in COVID-19 (dated by TCRdb to the early 2020s). Some background on the complete study: Collaborator samples came from the United States, Italy and Spain and covered acute and convalescent phases of COVID-19. Nearly every sample came with metadata listing a de-identified subject ID, COVID-19 status, age in years and sex. Where HLA class I and class II types were available, the types were taken from metadata supplied by the sample provider, not from assay-based typing. The repertoires were released in a freely available public database meant as a resource for research on the immune response to SARS-CoV-2. Samples came from the ongoing ImmuneRACE study (first 160 participants) plus 1,254 subjects from 6 global collaborators. The prospective study material was composed of cDNA or gDNA derived from T cells, B-cell-depleted T cells, or PBMCs. Deeply sampled blood TCRbeta repertoires from subjects exposed to, actively infected with, or recovered from COVID-19 were included in the dataset. Study-level results and caveats: The quantity of clinical and demographic metadata differed by source and by participant and was supplied without curation.

The germline ends are 18 bases apart after V is trimmed by 2 bases and J by 0 bases. Its CDR3 holds 18 amino acids, cysteine through phenylalanine. This entry keeps only the CDR3 DNA: 54 bases, framed from base 1. From a lookup of the germline V gene, CDR1 and CDR2 are SGHDT and YYEEEE. Whole blood was collected in K2EDTA tubes by collaborating institutions according to the institutions' own protocols. For TCRbeta analysis, collaborator samples were shipped as frozen whole blood, as isolated PBMCs, or as DNA extracted from either sample type. The sequence joins TRBV5-6 to TRBJ1-5; the D segment could be TRBD1, given 5 matching bases. Sequencing was done on a sample of peripheral blood. The clonotype originates from a man aged 25-45 years with acute or convalescent COVID-19. The CDR3 in this case is CASSFSPGRAYSNQPQHF. The DNA reads TGTGCCAGCAGCTTTTCCCCTGGCAGGGCTTATAGCAATCAGCCCCAGCATTTT.